One and the same sample provided the 22 T cell receptor beta chains below, sequenced in a study of CD8+ T cells in alopecia areata. Regarding treatment: oral pan-JAK inhibitor, 5-10 mg twice daily. Extracted RNA was reverse transcribed, and the resulting cDNA served as sequencing template. Some clones are missing from TCRdb's copy, which holds only in-frame ones; the method was immunoSEQ multiplex PCR. Among about 220,000 clones listed, less than 75% were seen once. The source material was CD4+ T cells sorted from blood, sampled at week 4, from a patient treated with tofacitinib. All receptors derive from a human donor with alopecia areata.

This clone was recorded a few times. The CDR3 sequence: CASSSSPGGEQYF. DNA for the CDR3: TGTGCCAGCAGCTCCTCTCCAGGGGGCGAGCAGTACTTC. This sequence joins TRBV7-2 and TRBJ2-7, with 7 bases lining up with TRBD1. The CDR3 extends over 13 amino acids. Germline V gene lookup returns CDR1 SGHTA and CDR2 FQGNSA. Germline trimming cut 4 bases from V and 6 bases from J; bases unmatched to any gene: 6.

The V and J genes are TRBV30 and TRBJ2-1, with TRBD2 matching over 12 bases. Per the germline V gene, CDR1 is GTSNPN and CDR2 is SVGIG (reference sequence). The CDR3 spans 13 residues. The J segment lost 7 bases and the V segment lost 3 bases, leaving 1 base of the junction unmatched. Here the CDR3 DNA reads TGTGCCTGGAGCGGACTAGCGGGGAATGAGCAGTTCTTC. It specifies CAWSGLAGNEQFF.

The chain links TRBV4-3 to TRBJ2-7; D unresolved. The CDR3 runs 11 residues. V lost 8 bases and J lost 6, with 11 bases in between. CDR1 and CDR2 from the germline V gene are LGHNA and YSLEER. The CDR3 DNA sequence: TGCGCCAGCGGATTTGGCGGCGAGCAGTACTTC. Translated: CASGFGGEQYF.

J is TRBJ1-2 and V is TRBV2; no clear D. The ends were cut back, 4 bases at V and 6 bases at J, with 6 bases in the middle. This CDR3 has 11 residues. Germline lookup yields CDR1 SNHLY and CDR2 FYNNEI. Here the CDR3 DNA reads TGTGCCAGCAGTGCGGATCATGGCTACACCTTC. The encoded protein is CASSADHGYTF.

Details on this clone: Other DNA sequences within the sample encode an identical CDR3. V usage is TRBV7-9 and J usage is TRBJ1-5, with 7 bases fitting TRBD1. This CDR3 comprises 13 residues. Trimming removed 4 bases from V and 4 bases from J; junction bases left unmatched: 1. CDR1 and CDR2 from the germline V gene are SEHNR and FQNEAQ (reference sequence). DNA for the CDR3: TGTGCCAGCAGCTCACAGGGGAATCAGCCCCAGCATTTT. Protein: CASSSQGNQPQHF.

The chain uses TRBV5-1 and TRBJ2-2, with 8 bases matching TRBD2. The CDR3 runs 14 residues. V lost 4 bases, J lost 5 bases, and 4 bases stayed unmatched. Germline CDR1 and CDR2: SGHRS and YFSETQ. The CDR3 DNA follows: TGCGCCAGCAGCGGGACTAGATGGACCGGGGAGCTGTTTTTT. Translating gives CASSGTRWTGELFF.

The chain has TRBV5-1 and TRBJ1-1; D is undetermined. V lost 6 bases and J lost 1, with 10 bases in between. Per germline, CDR1 SGHRS and CDR2 YFSETQ. The CDR3 length is 13 residues. For the CDR3, the DNA is TGCGCCAGCACCCCTTTTGGGAACACTGAAGCTTTCTTT. Its translation is CASTPFGNTEAFF.

The chain recombines TRBV29-1 with TRBJ1-1, with D perhaps matching TRBD1 (6 bases). The V and J ends lost 7 bases and 2 bases respectively, with 11 bases between them. This CDR3 comprises 12 residues. Per germline, CDR1 SQVTM and CDR2 ANQGSEA. The CDR3 loop is CSGTEINTEAFF. The CDR3 DNA is TGCAGCGGGACAGAAATCAACACTGAAGCTTTCTTT.

This clone was counted between two and nine times. This rearrangement joins TRBV2 to TRBJ2-5; D perhaps matches TRBD1 (5 bases). With 9 bases removed from V and 5 bases from J, the gap between germline ends came to 16 bases. Looked up from germline, CDR1 is SNHLY and CDR2 is FYNNEI. The CDR3 totals 13 residues. The DNA of the CDR3 is TGTGCCAGTAGGGGCGGCCTTACGGAGACCCAGTACTTC. Amino acid sequence: CASRGGLTETQYF.

There are many counts of this clone. The rearrangement uses TRBV5-1 and TRBJ2-1; D remains ambiguous. The CDR3 length is 14 residues. Germline-derived CDR1 and CDR2 are SGHRS and YFSETQ. V lost 1 base and J lost 2, with 7 bases in between. DNA for the CDR3: TGCGCCAGCAGCTTGCCACAGCCCTACAATGAGCAGTTCTTC. Amino acid sequence: CASSLPQPYNEQFF.

V is TRBV7-2 and J is TRBJ2-3; a possible D gene is TRBD1 (5 bases). The germline CDR1 and CDR2 sequences are SGHTA and FQGNSA. This CDR3 comprises 15 residues. V dropped 5 bases and J dropped 6 bases, with 18 bases sitting between them. In nucleotides, the CDR3 is TGTGCCAGCAGCCTTCCGATTGGGGCGCGGGATACGCAGTATTTT. Encoded protein: CASSLPIGARDTQYF.

The table lists this clone with many counts. The chain has TRBV27 and TRBJ1-2; tentatively, D is TRBD1 (6 bases). Germline V gene lookup returns CDR1 MNHEY and CDR2 SMNVEV (reference sequence). CDR3 length: 14 amino acids. V lost 6 bases to trimming and J lost 7 bases, with 18 bases between them. CDR3 protein: CASRPYGGRFGYTF. The CDR3 nucleotides are TGTGCCAGCAGGCCCTATGGGGGGCGTTTTGGCTACACCTTC.

This clone was counted a few times. This chain uses TRBV5-8 with TRBJ2-3; D uncertain. The V end lost 2 bases, the J end lost 0 bases, and 16 bases lay between the germline ends. There are 17 residues in the CDR3. The germline V gene has CDR1 SGHTS and CDR2 YDEGEE. The CDR3 loop reads CASSFKVSAESTDTQYF. CDR3 DNA: TGTGCCAGCAGCTTTAAAGTTAGTGCGGAGAGCACAGATACGCAGTATTTT.

CDR3 nucleotides: TGCGCCAGCAGCCAACTCGGACAGTCGGAAGCTTTCTTT. This encodes CASSQLGQSEAFF. The J gene is TRBJ1-1, the V gene TRBV4-1; maybe TRBD1 (6 bases). V shed 2 bases and J shed 8 bases, with 12 bases lying between them. The CDR3 is 13 amino acids. Germline CDR1 reads MGHRA; CDR2 reads YSYEKL.

This chain links TRBV5-1 with TRBJ1-5, with D tentatively TRBD1 (6 bases). The CDR3 spans 14 residues. V lost 3 bases and J 7 bases, leaving 14 bases between the germline ends. Germline V gene sequence: CDR1 SGHRS, CDR2 YFSETQ. CDR3 nucleotide sequence: TGCGCCAGCAGCTCCTTGGGGGGCGAACAGCCCCAGCATTTT. Amino acids: CASSSLGGEQPQHF.

The rearrangement uses TRBV10-2 and TRBJ1-5, with 7 bases that match TRBD1. Per germline, CDR1 WSHSY and CDR2 SAAADI. This CDR3 has 15 amino acids. V shed 5 bases and J 3 bases; nucleotides not matched to a gene: 7. CDR3 nucleotide sequence: TGCGCCAGCAGTCCACCGGACAGGTACAATCAGCCCCAGCATTTT. Encoded protein: CASSPPDRYNQPQHF.

The chain uses TRBV29-1 and TRBJ1-1; unclear D gene. V dropped 6 bases and J dropped 3 bases, with 14 bases sitting between them. CDR3 length: 13 amino acids. From germline, CDR1 is SQVTM and CDR2 ANQGSEA. For the CDR3, the DNA is TGCAGCGTCTCACAGTCGATGGACACTGAAGCTTTCTTT. Translated: CSVSQSMDTEAFF.

This clone appeared a single time. V usage is TRBV29-1 and J usage is TRBJ2-1, with TRBD1 as a possible D gene (5 bases). The germline V gene encodes CDR1 SQVTM and CDR2 ANQGSEA. Trimming removed 4 bases at V and 9 bases at J, with 19 bases between. The CDR3 totals 14 residues. The CDR3 here is CSVGLGQWGGEQFF. CDR3 coding DNA: TGCAGCGTTGGTCTAGGTCAGTGGGGCGGTGAGCAGTTCTTC.

This clone was seen a handful of times. The J gene is TRBJ2-3, the V gene TRBV7-2; D may be TRBD1 (5 bases). The CDR3 runs 14 residues. Trimming stripped 4 bases from V and 0 bases from J, with 8 bases between. Germline V gene lookup returns CDR1 SGHTA and CDR2 FQGNSA. The CDR3 nucleotides are TGTGCCAGCAGCTCTAGACAGAGCACAGATACGCAGTATTTT. This gives the protein CASSSRQSTDTQYF.

This clone was seen more than once but under ten times. This sequence joins TRBV29-1 and TRBJ2-3; 7 bases fit TRBD2. CDR3 length: 13 residues. Germline CDR1 and CDR2: SQVTM and ANQGSEA. With V trimmed by 7 bases and J by 2 bases, 6 bases remained unmatched. CDR3 DNA: TGCAGCGCCCGTAGCGGGTACACAGATACGCAGTATTTT. This sequence encodes CSARSGYTDTQYF.

The V and J genes are TRBV30 and TRBJ1-4, with a possible D match to TRBD1 (6 bases). Germline V CDR1 and CDR2: GTSNPN, SVGIG (reference sequence). The germline V and J ends were trimmed by 2 bases and 2 bases, with 12 bases remaining between them. The CDR3 sequence is 15 residues long. The DNA for the CDR3 is TGTGCCTGGAGTAAAAACAGGGCGACTAATGAAAAACTGTTTTTT. Encoded protein: CAWSKNRATNEKLFF.

J is TRBJ2-7 and V is TRBV29-1, with D perhaps matching TRBD1 or TRBD2 (7 bases each). Germline V lookup: CDR1 SQVTM, CDR2 ANQGSEA. This CDR3 is built from 12 residues. V was trimmed by 7 bases and J by 5 bases, leaving 15 bases between them. CDR3 residues: CSATRGGDEQYF. For the CDR3, the DNA is TGCAGCGCCACCAGGGGGGGGGACGAGCAGTACTTC.